This T cell receptor (beta chain) was captured in a study of shared clonotypes between healthy human individuals. Donors comprised healthy HIV-negative adults lacking recent acute infections or vaccinations. Per germline, CDR1 WSHSY and CDR2 SAAADI. Trimming pared 5 bases from V and 5 bases from J, leaving 6 bases between. The CDR3 is 11 amino acids. The table lists this clone with a count of one. Its antigen is unknown. Study-wide results and caveats: The authors expected sequencing depth to affect clonotype sharing among donors.

Genomic DNA (from each subset) was split evenly across several immunoSEQ plates. Data came from immunoSEQ multiplex PCR; TCRdb stores just in-frame clones and leaves some out. The sample has a few million clones, over 90% seen once. The genes are TRBV10-2 and TRBJ2-5; D not resolved. Sequenced sample: naive CD4+ T cells from PBMCs. Subset here: CD45RA+ positively selected. The sequence derives from a man aged 18 to 29 in good health. Some clones in this sample may be carry-over from other donors' samples. The CDR3 sequence: CASSSYETQYF. CDR3 bases: TGCGCCAGCAGTTCCTACGAGACCCAGTACTTC.